These 15 T cell receptor beta chains were all obtained from the same sample, sequenced in a study of Ad26.COV2.S vaccination and SARS-CoV-2 variants. Treatment denoted: roughly 18 received Ad26.COV2.S at low or high dose, single or two shots; about 5 received placebo; per-sample allocation not given. Specimens were obtained on day 63 following the first vaccine or placebo injection. The method was immunoSEQ multiplex PCR; TCRdb's version includes in-frame clones alone and lacks a portion of them. The table shows 300,000 to 350,000 clones, with under 90% occurring only once. The input for sequencing was peripheral blood, taken in a trial of Ad26.COV2.S vaccine versus placebo. The source of these receptors is a person aged 18-60 years who received the Ad26.COV2.S COVID-19 vaccine or a placebo.

V and J are TRBV3-1 (or the pseudogene TRBV3-2) and TRBJ1-2; TRBD1 might be the D (6 bases). Trimming pared 0 bases from V and 2 bases from J, leaving 16 bases between. This CDR3 contains 17 residues. In germline, CDR1 is LGHDT, CDR2 YNNKEL (reference sequence). As DNA, the CDR3 is TGTGCCAGCAGCCAAGAATCAGGGGCCAGGAGGAACTATGGCTACACCTTC. The encoded protein is CASSQESGARRNYGYTF.

The chain is built from TRBV27 and TRBJ2-7; 11 bases align to TRBD2. CDR1 and CDR2 (germline): MNHEY, SMNVEV (reference sequence). V was pared by 4 bases and J by 5 bases, with 1 base of the junction left unmatched. This CDR3 is built from 13 residues. The DNA for the CDR3 is TGTGCCAGCAGTTCACTAGCGGGAGACGAGCAGTACGTC. This codes for CASSSLAGDEQYV.

The V gene is TRBV7-9, the J gene TRBJ1-1; no definite D call. The CDR3 is 15 residues long. The V and J ends lost 1 base and 6 bases respectively, with 15 bases between them. CDR1 SEHNR and CDR2 FQNEAQ come from the germline V gene (reference sequence). The CDR3 is CASSLELGGEAEAFF. Written as DNA, the CDR3 is TGTGCCAGCAGCTTAGAACTGGGAGGCGAGGCTGAAGCTTTCTTT.

V is TRBV6-2 or TRBV6-3 and J is TRBJ1-1; TRBD1 is a possible D gene (5 bases). Germline CDR1 is MNHEY and CDR2 is SVGEGT. V was pared by 6 bases and J by 1 base, with 12 bases between. This CDR3 is built from 14 residues. As DNA, the CDR3 is TGTGCCAGCAGCCCCTTGGGGCAGAACACTGAAGCTTTCTTT. Its translation is CASSPLGQNTEAFF.

This clone was recorded only once. The chain uses TRBV4-2 and TRBJ2-2, with 15 nucleotides matching TRBD2. CDR1 is LGHNA and CDR2 is YNFKEQ in the germline V gene. The CDR3 consists of 18 residues. Trimming cost V 4 bases and J 6 bases; bases outside gene matches: 9. The CDR3 here is CASSRGLAGGIGPGELFF. The CDR3 DNA is TGTGCCAGCAGCCGTGGACTAGCGGGGGGGATCGGTCCCGGGGAGCTGTTTTTT.

This chain joins TRBV4-1 and TRBJ2-3; tentative D call: TRBD1 (6 bases). In germline, CDR1 is MGHRA, CDR2 YSYEKL. This CDR3 is built from 12 residues. Trimming stripped 6 bases from V and 5 bases from J, with 9 bases between. CDR3 in amino acids: CASSQQGDTQYF. CDR3 DNA: TGCGCCAGCAGTCAACAGGGAGATACGCAGTATTTT.

The chain couples TRBV27 to TRBJ1-2, with a possible D match to TRBD1 (5 bases). V was clipped by 2 bases and J by 5 bases, with 21 bases between them. The CDR3 extends over 17 amino acids. Germline V gives CDR1 MNHEY, CDR2 SMNVEV (reference sequence). The CDR3, as DNA: TGTGCCAGCAGTTTAATGACTCCCGGGACCCATTCTTATGGCTACACCTTC. It is translated as CASSLMTPGTHSYGYTF.

The V gene is TRBV9, the J gene TRBJ1-1; D is perhaps TRBD1 (5 bases). CDR1 is SGDLS, CDR2 YYNGEE, per germline. The germline V and J ends were trimmed by 0 bases and 1 base, with 19 bases remaining between them. CDR3 size: 18 residues. CDR3 coding DNA: TGTGCCAGCAGCGTAGCCCCCAGGGAGGGGTTGGGGAACACTGAAGCTTTCTTT. Translation gives CASSVAPREGLGNTEAFF. Full variable domain (missing parts from reference TRBV9 and TRBJ1-1): DSGVTQTPKHLITATGQRVTLRCSPRSGDLSVYWYQQSLDQGLQFLIQYYNGEERAKGNILERFSAQQFPDLHSELNLSSLELGDSALYFCASSVAPREGLGNTEAFFGQGTRLTVV.

This sequence joins TRBV3-1 (or the pseudogene TRBV3-2) and TRBJ1-2; 7 bases agree with TRBD1. CDR3 length: 13 residues. In germline, CDR1 is LGHDT, CDR2 YNNKEL (reference sequence). J gave up 4 bases and V 6 bases, and 5 bases lay outside the gene matches. CDR3 region: CASRLQGTYGYTF. As DNA, the CDR3 is TGTGCCAGCAGACTACAGGGGACCTATGGCTACACCTTC.

The genes are TRBV12-3 or TRBV12-4 and TRBJ1-3; D may be TRBD1 (5 bases). V was cut by 6 bases and J by 8 bases, with 14 bases left in between. This CDR3 comprises 13 residues. The CDR3, as DNA: TGTGCCAGCAGCCGGGACGAAGAGGACACCATATATTTT. Amino acids: CASSRDEEDTIYF.

The genes are TRBV2 and TRBJ2-7, with 11 bases matching TRBD2. The CDR3 has 14 amino acids. The germline CDR1 and CDR2 sequences are SNHLY and FYNNEI. J was trimmed by 7 bases and V by 6 bases; bases with no gene match: 8. In nucleotides, the CDR3 is TGTGCCAGCAGCTCAACTAGCGGGGGTGGAGAGCAGTACTTC. Its translation is CASSSTSGGGEQYF. Complete variable domain (other parts from reference TRBV2 and TRBJ2-7): EPEVTQTPSHQVTQMGQEVILRCVPISNHLYFYWYRQILGQKVEFLVSFYNNEISEKSEIFDDQFSVERPDGSNFTLKIRSTKLEDSAMYFCASSSTSGGGEQYFGPGTRLTVT.

This chain uses TRBV20-1 with TRBJ1-2; D gene uncertain. The germline V and J ends were trimmed by 5 bases and 8 bases, with 12 bases remaining between them. CDR1 and CDR2 (germline): DFQATT, SNEGSKA (reference sequence). The CDR3 length is 11 residues. The CDR3 DNA reads TGCAGTGCTTTAGCCGGGTTGGGCTACACCTTC. Amino acid sequence: CSALAGLGYTF.

For this clone: The same CDR3 is also encoded by other DNA sequences in this sample. V gene TRBV5-4 combines with J gene TRBJ1-1; maybe TRBD1 (5 bases). This CDR3 has 13 amino acids. Germline CDR1 SGHNT, CDR2 YYREEE (reference sequence). Trimming pared 0 bases from V and 4 bases from J, leaving 7 bases between. The CDR3 bases are TGTGCCAGCAGCTTGGGGGGGAGCACTGAAGCTTTCTTT. This codes for CASSLGGSTEAFF.

The V and J genes are TRBV3-1 (or the pseudogene TRBV3-2) and TRBJ1-1; D not certain. The ends were cut back, 2 bases at V and 2 bases at J, with 6 bases in the middle. The CDR3 contains 13 residues. CDR1 LGHDT and CDR2 YNNKEL come from the germline V gene (reference sequence). CDR3 in DNA: TGTGCCAGCAGCCAAACAGCAAACACTGAAGCTTTCTTT. Translated: CASSQTANTEAFF.

This chain joins TRBV7-9 and TRBJ1-3, with D hard to call. The CDR3 loop spans 14 amino acids. The germline CDR1 and CDR2 sequences are SEHNR and FQNEAQ (reference sequence). V was cut by 3 bases and J by 2 bases, with 8 bases left in between. This CDR3 is CASSFPVPGNTIYF. CDR3 bases: TGTGCCAGCAGCTTCCCAGTTCCTGGAAACACCATATATTTT.